The 21 T cell receptor beta chains below all came from one sample that was sequenced in a study of blood T cell repertoires in COVID-19. Profiling relied on immunoSEQ multiplex PCR, and the TCRdb table lists in-frame clones only, not all of them. The profile shows some 200,000 clones, about 84% of them singletons. Material for sequencing was PBMCs or T cells enriched from blood (not recorded which). These receptors were taken from a woman aged 40 to 50 with acute COVID-19.

This CDR3 reads CASSSYRGNEQFF. The CDR3 coding sequence is TGTGCCAGCAGCTCCTACAGGGGTAATGAGCAGTTCTTC. V gene TRBV7-2 combines with J gene TRBJ2-1, with 7 nucleotides matching TRBD1. The V segment lost 4 bases and the J segment 7 bases; nucleotides outside the gene matches: 4. Germline CDR1 and CDR2: SGHTA and FQGNSA. CDR3 length: 13 residues.

This rearrangement joins TRBV7-3 to TRBJ2-1; 8 positions match TRBD2. The germline CDR1 and CDR2 sequences are SGHTA and FQGTGA. CDR3 length: 14 residues. Trimming at V came to 4 bases and at J to 2 bases, leaving 1 base not matched to a gene. The CDR3 spells CASSSGLAYNEQFF. In DNA form, the CDR3 reads TGTGCCAGCAGCTCGGGACTAGCCTACAATGAGCAGTTCTTC.

The gene calls are TRBV5-1 and TRBJ1-1; TRBD1 might be the D (5 bases). Germline assignment: CDR1 SGHRS and CDR2 YFSETQ. CDR3 length equals 13 residues. The germline V and J ends were trimmed by 5 bases and 5 bases, with 13 bases remaining between them. CDR3 residues: CASSDSYRTEAFF. CDR3 sequence (DNA): TGCGCCAGCAGTGACAGCTATCGAACTGAAGCTTTCTTT.

The CDR3 DNA follows: TGTGCCAGCAGCTCCTCCGGGACCTACAATGAGCAGTTCTTC. Its protein is CASSSSGTYNEQFF. The chain combines TRBV7-2 with TRBJ2-1; possibly TRBD2 for D (5 bases). Trimming took 4 bases from V and 2 from J, leaving 9 bases between them. Germline V gene data show CDR1 as SGHTA and CDR2 as FQGNSA. There are 14 residues in the CDR3.

The chain joins TRBV28 to TRBJ1-6, with 7 bases lining up with TRBD1. Germline V CDR1 and CDR2: MDHEN, SYDVKM. V dropped 1 base and J dropped 0; count of bases not matched to a gene: 15. This CDR3 is built from 21 residues. The DNA for the CDR3 is TGTGCCAGCAGTTTATTGTACGACAGGGAAACGGGGAGCTCCTATAATTCACCCCTCCACTTT. Amino acid sequence: CASSLLYDRETGSSYNSPLHF.

The rearrangement links TRBV7-3 to TRBJ1-1; 7 bases are a match to TRBD1. This CDR3 has 13 amino acids. J gave up 4 bases and V 4 bases, and 3 bases lay outside the gene matches. The germline V gene encodes CDR1 SGHTA and CDR2 FQGTGA. CDR3 in DNA: TGTGCCAGCAGCTATCGACAGGGCACTGAAGCTTTCTTT. Translating it yields CASSYRQGTEAFF.

This sequence joins TRBV9 and TRBJ2-3, with TRBD2 as a possible D gene (5 bases). Germline V gene data show CDR1 as SGDLS and CDR2 as YYNGEE. This CDR3 region has 14 residues. Trimming took 3 bases from V and 10 from J, leaving 18 bases between them. This CDR3 reads CASSASTEGQAQYF. CDR3 DNA sequence: TGTGCCAGCAGCGCCTCCACAGAGGGCCAAGCGCAGTATTTT.

Ten or more counts support this clone. The V and J genes are TRBV7-6 and TRBJ1-3; D call uncertain. The CDR3 contains 13 residues. The germline gives CDR1 SGHVS, CDR2 FNYEAQ. V lost 5 bases and J lost 0, with 5 bases in between. The CDR3: CASSPNSGNTIYF. In nucleotides, the CDR3 is TGTGCCAGCAGCCCTAACTCTGGAAACACCATATATTTT.

The chain carries TRBV10-2 and TRBJ2-3; 11 nucleotides match TRBD2. Germline lookup yields CDR1 WSHSY and CDR2 SAAADI. Trimming cost V 6 bases and J 4 bases; bases outside gene matches: 9. CDR3 length: 16 amino acids. The CDR3 is CASRVAGGVMSDTQYF. The CDR3 bases are TGCGCCAGCAGGGTAGCGGGGGGGGTGATGTCAGATACGCAGTATTTT.

The chain combines TRBV3-1 (or the pseudogene TRBV3-2) with TRBJ1-2, with D unclear. This CDR3 region has 14 residues. Germline CDR1 is LGHDT and CDR2 is YNNKEL (reference sequence). V lost 1 base and J lost 3, with 9 bases in between. CDR3 in amino acids: CASSQVPGYYGYTF. CDR3 in DNA: TGTGCCAGCAGCCAAGTCCCAGGTTACTATGGCTACACCTTC.

The rearrangement links TRBV5-5 to TRBJ1-6; 7 positions match TRBD1. The V and J ends lost 4 bases and 6 bases, in that order; junction bases with no gene match: 10. The CDR3 totals 16 residues. Germline lookup yields CDR1 SGHKS and CDR2 YYEKEE (reference sequence). The CDR3 reads CASSREQGLVNSPLHF. CDR3 nucleotides: TGTGCCAGCAGCCGGGAACAGGGGCTTGTTAATTCACCCCTCCACTTT.

CDR3 amino acids: CASSSGGNQPQHF. The CDR3 DNA follows: TGTGCCAGCAGTTCGGGGGGCAATCAGCCCCAGCATTTT. The chain joins TRBV28 to TRBJ1-5, with a tentative D call TRBD1 (5 bases). This CDR3 contains 13 residues. The V end lost 4 bases, the J end lost 2 bases, and 6 bases lay between the germline ends. Germline lookup yields CDR1 MDHEN and CDR2 SYDVKM.

This clone is a singleton in its sample. This chain connects TRBV7-2 to TRBJ1-4; 7 positions agree with TRBD1. Losses at the gene ends were 5 bases for V and 8 bases for J; bases not matched to a gene: 11. This CDR3 has 15 amino acids. Germline CDR1 and CDR2: SGHTA and FQGNSA. CDR3 loop: CASSIVTGSEEKLFF. CDR3 in DNA: TGTGCCAGCAGCATCGTGACAGGGAGTGAAGAAAAACTGTTTTTT.

V and J are TRBV6-5 and TRBJ2-1; 7 nucleotides match TRBD2. Germline loops: CDR1 MNHEY, CDR2 SVGAGI. This CDR3 contains 16 residues. V lost 0 bases to trimming and J lost 4 bases; unmatched junction nucleotides: 6. The CDR3 loop is CASSYSSSGMYNEQFF. In nucleotides, the CDR3 is TGTGCCAGCAGTTACTCCTCTAGCGGAATGTACAATGAGCAGTTCTTC.

This chain's CDR3 is CASSQDPVFDRIAYEQYF. CDR3 nucleotides: TGTGCCAGCAGCCAAGATCCGGTCTTCGACAGAATCGCCTACGAGCAGTACTTC. J is TRBJ2-7 and V is TRBV3-1 (or the pseudogene TRBV3-2); D may be TRBD1 (5 bases). The germline CDR1 and CDR2 sequences are LGHDT and YNNKEL (reference sequence). Trimming shortened V by 0 bases and J by 2 bases, and 20 bases separated the two germline ends. The CDR3 has 18 residues.

This clone was detected once. The genes are TRBV5-3 and TRBJ2-5; D not resolved. TRBV5-3 is an ORF; its function is uncertain. The CDR3 runs to 12 residues. The V and J ends lost 3 bases and 5 bases respectively, with 8 bases between them. The CDR3 nucleotides read TGTGCCAGAAGCTGTGGCCCGGAGACCCAGTACTTC. This translates into CARSCGPETQYF.

The J gene is TRBJ1-4, the V gene TRBV7-2; weak D call: TRBD1 (5 bases). Between the trimmed V and J ends, which lost 1 base and 7 bases, there was a span of 13 bases. From germline, CDR1 is SGHTA and CDR2 FQGNSA. The CDR3 totals 15 residues. The CDR3 DNA reads as TGTGCCAGCAGCTTAGGAGGGACGCGGGGTGAAAAACTGTTTTTT. As protein: CASSLGGTRGEKLFF.

A single count supports this clone. The chain combines TRBV29-1 with TRBJ2-2, with TRBD1 matching over 10 bases. The CDR3 has 13 residues. J lost 4 bases, V lost 7 bases, and 3 bases had no gene match. The germline V gene encodes CDR1 SQVTM and CDR2 ANQGSEA. The CDR3 DNA follows: TGCAGCGCGCGGACAGGGGGCACCGGGGAGCTGTTTTTT. Protein sequence: CSARTGGTGELFF.

The V call is TRBV25-1, the J call TRBJ2-1; D not certain. V lost 1 base and J lost 5, with 15 bases in between. There are 16 residues in the CDR3. The germline V gene encodes CDR1 MGHDK and CDR2 SYGVNS. The CDR3: CASSELSLLPDNEQFF. The CDR3 DNA reads TGTGCCAGCAGTGAATTGTCCCTTCTCCCCGACAATGAGCAGTTCTTC.

This clone was found a few times. The chain links TRBV19 to TRBJ2-1; TRBD2 matches at 11 bases. From germline, CDR1 is LNHDA and CDR2 SQIVND (reference sequence). This CDR3 spans 17 amino acids. With 9 bases clipped from V and 5 bases from J, the junction kept 15 bases outside the gene matches. The CDR3 sequence: CASAGTQTSGGHNEQFF. As DNA, the CDR3 is TGTGCCAGCGCAGGAACTCAAACTAGCGGGGGACACAATGAGCAGTTCTTC.

This chain uses TRBV30 with TRBJ2-2; D remains ambiguous. The CDR3 is made up of 13 amino acids. The V gene's germline CDR1 is GTSNPN and CDR2 SVGIG (reference sequence). Trimming removed 4 bases from V and 5 bases from J, with 11 bases in between. The CDR3 sequence: CAWTASGTGELFF. CDR3 sequence (DNA): TGTGCCTGGACGGCTAGTGGAACCGGGGAGCTGTTTTTT.